The next 28 T cell receptor beta chains were all read from a single sample in a study of OX40 agonist ivuxolimab in advanced cancers. Sequencing used immunoSEQ multiplex PCR; TCRdb keeps in-frame clones, though not all of them. The repertoire holds 150,000 to 190,000 clones, with roughly 92% as singletons. Sample: CD4+ or CD8+ T cells sorted from blood, taken in a trial of the OX40 agonist ivuxolimab. The receptors here all came from an adult with an advanced solid tumor such as melanoma, head and neck, liver or kidney cancer.

The V call is TRBV11-3, the J call TRBJ2-5; tentatively, D is TRBD1 (6 bases). CDR3 size: 14 residues. Germline CDR1 SGHNT, CDR2 YENEEA. Trimming took off 0 bases at V and 2 bases at J, with 7 bases between the two ends. The DNA for the CDR3 is TGTGCCAGCAGCTTAGAGAGGGGGCAAGAGACCCAGTACTTC. Protein: CASSLERGQETQYF.

The chain couples TRBV21-1 to TRBJ2-7; the tabulated D call, TRBD2, remains unverified against the DNA. TRBV21-1 is a documented pseudogene. The CDR3 consists of 17 residues. CDR3 DNA: TGTGCCAGCAGCAAATTCCCTAGGAGGCCGAGCTCCTACGAGCAGTACTTC. Translating gives CASSKFPRRPSSYEQYF.

This chain uses TRBV5-4 with TRBJ2-7; 8 bases line up with TRBD2. The germline V gene encodes CDR1 SGHNT and CDR2 YYREEE (reference sequence). The CDR3 length is 15 residues. The V gene end was trimmed by 3 bases and the J gene end by 6 bases; junction bases not matched to a gene: 11. CDR3 DNA sequence: TGTGCCAGCAGCTCGGGGGGGCTAGGAATTGGCGAGCAGTACTTC. It specifies CASSSGGLGIGEQYF.

J is TRBJ2-5 and V is TRBV4-3; D is undetermined. The ends were cut back, 5 bases at V and 3 bases at J, with 16 bases in the middle. The CDR3 covers 15 residues. Germline V gene lookup returns CDR1 LGHNA and CDR2 YSLEER. CDR3: CASSDGNVREETQYF. The CDR3 DNA reads TGCGCCAGCAGCGATGGGAACGTTCGAGAAGAGACCCAGTACTTC.

This clone is a singleton in its sample. This chain links TRBV7-6 with TRBJ1-1, with a tentative D call TRBD1 (6 bases). Germline lookup yields CDR1 SGHVS and CDR2 FNYEAQ. The CDR3 loop spans 16 amino acids. The V gene lost 4 bases and the J gene lost 1 base, with 16 bases spanning the gap. The CDR3 DNA is TGTGCCAGCAGCTCCGGCCAGGACAGTAAGAACACTGAAGCTTTCTTT. It yields the protein CASSSGQDSKNTEAFF.

The chain employs TRBV10-1 and TRBJ2-7; D assignment may be TRBD1 or TRBD2 (5 bases each). The V and J ends lost 0 bases and 1 base respectively, with 10 bases between them. This CDR3 comprises 15 residues. Germline values: CDR1 WNHNN, CDR2 SYGVQD (reference sequence). The CDR3 loop is CASSESGAGSYEQYF. The CDR3 DNA reads as TGCGCCAGCAGTGAGTCCGGGGCCGGGTCCTACGAGCAGTACTTC.

The J gene is TRBJ1-4, the V gene TRBV5-1; D unresolved. Germline CDR1 SGHRS, CDR2 YFSETQ. This CDR3 is built from 13 residues. V was pared by 4 bases and J by 6 bases, with 10 bases between. The CDR3 DNA reads TGCGCCAGCAGCATCCCCGGGGATGAAAAACTGTTTTTT. Translating it yields CASSIPGDEKLFF.

J is TRBJ2-5 and V is TRBV7-2; perhaps TRBD2 as D (5 bases). There are 14 residues in the CDR3. V shed 0 bases and J shed 5 bases, with 10 bases lying between them. Per the germline V gene, CDR1 is SGHTA and CDR2 is FQGNSA. The CDR3, as DNA: TGTGCCAGCAGCTTAGCTTGGGGAGCCGAGACCCAGTACTTC. Its translation is CASSLAWGAETQYF.

The gene calls are TRBV2 and TRBJ2-1; perhaps TRBD2 as D (5 bases). Trimming removed 6 bases from V and 6 bases from J, with 9 bases in between. Germline lookup yields CDR1 SNHLY and CDR2 FYNNEI. This CDR3 region has 12 residues. The chain's CDR3 is CASRRDLNEQFF. As DNA, the CDR3 is TGTGCCAGCAGACGGGATCTCAATGAGCAGTTCTTC.

The chain uses TRBV6-6 and TRBJ2-7, with D possibly called TRBD1 or TRBD2 (5 bases each). The V gene's germline CDR1 is MNHNY and CDR2 SVGAGI (reference sequence). With 4 bases removed from V and 0 bases from J, the gap between germline ends came to 16 bases. CDR3 size: 16 residues. The CDR3 DNA reads TGTGCCAGCAGTTCCCCCGGGACGGTAAACTCCTACGAGCAGTACTTC. Protein product: CASSSPGTVNSYEQYF.

The rearrangement uses TRBV6-1 and TRBJ2-7; 8 positions agree with TRBD2. The CDR3 loop spans 14 amino acids. Germline V gene lookup returns CDR1 MNHNS and CDR2 SASEGT. The junction had 1 base not matched to a gene; V was cut back by 1 base and J by 2 bases. As DNA, the CDR3 is TGTGCCAGCAGTGAAGGCGGGGGGACCTACGAGCAGTACTTC. It encodes CASSEGGGTYEQYF.

The chain has TRBV10-3 and TRBJ2-5, with 10 bases lining up with TRBD1. Germline lookup yields CDR1 ENHRY and CDR2 SYGVKD. V trimming: 5 bases; J trimming: 1 base; junction bases outside the gene matches: 7. The CDR3 is 16 residues long. Here the CDR3 reads CAISKGQGVPQETQYF. The CDR3 nucleotides read TGTGCCATCAGTAAAGGACAGGGGGTCCCCCAAGAGACCCAGTACTTC.

The chain employs TRBV4-2 and TRBJ1-1; D is uncertain. V lost 0 bases and J lost 5, with 10 bases in between. Germline CDR1 is LGHNA and CDR2 is YNFKEQ. The CDR3 has 14 amino acids. DNA of the CDR3: TGTGCCAGCAGCCAAGAGGAAAGCAGGACTGAAGCTTTCTTT. As protein: CASSQEESRTEAFF.

The V call is TRBV2, the J call TRBJ1-4; a weak D match, TRBD1 (6 bases). With 11 bases removed from V and 0 bases from J, the gap between germline ends came to 13 bases. Germline loops: CDR1 SNHLY, CDR2 FYNNEI. The CDR3 has 14 residues. DNA for the CDR3: TGTGCCGGTAGATGGACAGCAACTAATGAAAAACTGTTTTTT. It codes for CAGRWTATNEKLFF.

The chain joins TRBV5-1 to TRBJ2-7; tentatively, D is TRBD2 (5 bases). This CDR3 is built from 12 residues. The ends were cut back, 2 bases at V and 5 bases at J, with 8 bases in the middle. The germline V gene has CDR1 SGHRS and CDR2 YFSETQ. The CDR3 spells CASSFPGDEQYF. CDR3 in DNA: TGCGCCAGCAGCTTCCCCGGGGACGAGCAGTACTTC.

In DNA form, the CDR3 reads TGTGCCAGTAGAGAGGGGGCCAGCTCCTACGAGCAGTACTTC. This codes for CASREGASSYEQYF. This chain uses TRBV19 with TRBJ2-7; TRBD1 aligns across 7 bases. The CDR3 length is 14 residues. Trimming removed 6 bases from V and 0 bases from J; junction bases left unmatched: 5. CDR1 LNHDA and CDR2 SQIVND come from the germline V gene (reference sequence).

The chain employs TRBV5-1 and TRBJ2-5; D gene unclear. Germline V gene lookup returns CDR1 SGHRS and CDR2 YFSETQ. The CDR3 sequence is 14 residues long. Trimming shortened V by 1 base and J by 5 bases, and 12 bases separated the two germline ends. The CDR3 DNA sequence: TGCGCCAGCAGCTTGTGGGGAAGATGGGAGACCCAGTACTTC. Translation gives CASSLWGRWETQYF.

The chain uses TRBV7-2 and TRBJ1-1; D is unresolved. This CDR3 contains 16 residues. Trimming removed 1 base from V and 0 bases from J, with 12 bases in between. Germline lookup yields CDR1 SGHTA and CDR2 FQGNSA. CDR3 amino acids: CASSLVGWTVNTEAFF. Written as DNA, the CDR3 is TGTGCCAGCAGCTTAGTGGGGTGGACGGTGAACACTGAAGCTTTCTTT.

V and J are TRBV7-2 and TRBJ2-1; D is unresolved. Germline values: CDR1 SGHTA, CDR2 FQGNSA. The CDR3 totals 13 residues. Trimming shortened V by 1 base and J by 9 bases, and 10 bases separated the two germline ends. The CDR3 nucleotides are TGTGCCAGCAGCTTAGTCGTCTCAGGTGAGCAGTTCTTC. Translating it yields CASSLVVSGEQFF. Variable domain in full (rest from reference TRBV7-2 and TRBJ2-1): GAGVSQSPSNKVTEKGKDVELRCDPISGHTALYWYRQSLGQGLEFLIYFQGNSAPDKSGLPSDRFSAERTGGSVSTLTIQRTQQEDSAVYLCASSLVVSGEQFFGPGTRLTVL.

This clone was counted a single time. V and J are TRBV6-1 and TRBJ2-7; no reliable D call. This CDR3 region has 15 residues. Trimming stripped 6 bases from V and 0 bases from J, with 15 bases between. Germline V lookup: CDR1 MNHNS, CDR2 SASEGT. CDR3 sequence reads: CASRGAILRSYEQYF. The DNA for the CDR3 is TGTGCCAGCAGGGGTGCCATCCTCCGCTCCTACGAGCAGTACTTC.

This chain joins TRBV12-2 and TRBJ2-2. TRBV12-2 is a listed pseudogene. The CDR3 has 13 residues. The DNA of the CDR3 is TGTGCAAGTCGCTTAACCTCTCTGGGGGAGCTGTTTTTT. Translation: CASRLTSLGELFF.

This clone was seen just once. This sequence joins TRBV19 and TRBJ1-2, with 8 bases aligning to TRBD1. The CDR3 runs to 18 residues. Germline V gene data show CDR1 as LNHDA and CDR2 as SQIVND (reference sequence). V lost 0 bases and J lost 8; bases outside the gene matches: 17. The CDR3 spells CASSIDLRSGTGTLGYTF. The DNA of the CDR3 is TGTGCCAGTAGTATAGACTTAAGGTCCGGGACAGGAACGCTCGGCTACACCTTC.

V is TRBV4-2 and J is TRBJ2-5; D not certain. The length of the CDR3 is 13 residues. The V gene's germline CDR1 is LGHNA and CDR2 YNFKEQ. V lost 0 bases, J lost 4 bases, and 6 bases lay in between. This chain's CDR3 is CASSQEGGETQYF. Written as DNA, the CDR3 is TGTGCCAGCAGCCAAGAAGGCGGAGAGACCCAGTACTTC.

This rearrangement joins TRBV7-9 to TRBJ1-6; tentatively, D is TRBD1 (5 bases). Germline V lookup: CDR1 SEHNR, CDR2 FQNEAQ (reference sequence). V was cut by 8 bases and J by 7 bases, with 18 bases left in between. This CDR3 contains 15 residues. CDR3 nucleotides: TGTGCCAGCGCTGAACCTGGGACTTCGAATTCACCCCTCCACTTT. This sequence encodes CASAEPGTSNSPLHF.

CDR3 sequence (DNA): TGTGCCAGCAGCTCGAGTGAGGGGGCGGCCTACTATGGCTACACCTTC. Protein: CASSSSEGAAYYGYTF. The rearrangement uses TRBV5-4 and TRBJ1-2, with 7 bases lining up with TRBD1. V gave up 3 bases and J gave up 3 bases; unmatched junction bases: 11. This CDR3 is 16 amino acids long. Per germline, CDR1 SGHNT and CDR2 YYREEE (reference sequence).

The chain combines TRBV5-4 with TRBJ2-3; 8 positions match TRBD2. CDR1 and CDR2 (germline): SGHNT, YYREEE (reference sequence). The length of the CDR3 is 17 residues. V shed 2 bases, J shed 1 base, and the junction held 9 bases outside the gene matches. DNA for the CDR3: TGTGCCAGCAGCTTCCACTTAGCGGGAATTCGCACAGATACGCAGTATTTT. It yields the protein CASSFHLAGIRTDTQYF.

V gene TRBV5-1 combines with J gene TRBJ2-2, with a possible D match to TRBD1 (5 bases). The ends were cut back, 0 bases at V and 0 bases at J, with 30 bases in the middle. The CDR3 totals 23 residues. Germline CDR1 and CDR2: SGHRS and YFSETQ. The chain's CDR3 is CASSLVAGLSFPTQPTNTGELFF. The DNA of the CDR3 is TGCGCCAGCAGCTTGGTTGCAGGGTTGAGTTTTCCTACACAACCTACGAACACCGGGGAGCTGTTTTTT. The full variable domain, rest sourced from reference TRBV5-1 and TRBJ2-2, is KAGVTQTPRYLIKTRGQQVTLSCSPISGHRSVSWYQQTPGQGLQFLFEYFSETQRNKGNFPGRFSGRQFSNSRSEMNVSTLELGDSALYLCASSLVAGLSFPTQPTNTGELFFGEGSRLTVL.

In its sample, this clone was seen once. V usage is TRBV7-6 and J usage is TRBJ1-6, with TRBD1 identical over 8 bases. CDR1 and CDR2 (germline): SGHVS, FNYEAQ. J gave up 7 bases and V 5 bases, and 7 bases lay outside the gene matches. The CDR3 sequence is 15 residues long. CDR3 DNA sequence: TGTGCCAGCAGCCCCGAAGGACAGGGAAATTCACCCCTCCACTTT. It is translated as CASSPEGQGNSPLHF.